This T cell receptor beta chain was observed in a study of blood T cells in healthy people across ages. At least ten counts were recorded for this clonotype. Sample-barcoded 5' priming and a J-beta primer mix drove a second PCR of about 6 to 11 cycles. TCRdb re-derived calls from the 5' RACE reads in MiXCR, one entry per CDR3 protein. The profile covers about 1,500,000 distinct CDR3 sequences, with about 40% appearing a single time and 7% to 9.5% taken by the ten largest. The CDR3 is 15 residues long. After removal of 1 base from V and 5 bases from J, the junction contained 6 bases not matched to a gene. In germline, CDR1 is SQVTM, CDR2 ANQGSEA.

This chain links TRBV29-1 with TRBJ2-1; 9 bases line up with TRBD2. The TCR originated in a woman younger than 35 in good health. The sequenced material came from blood. Here the CDR3 DNA reads TGCAGCGTTGAAGGAGGGCGACTAGCGGACAATGAGCAGTTCTTC. It specifies CSVEGGRLADNEQFF.